The 3 T cell receptor beta chains below come from one sample, sequenced in a study of molecular identifiers for immune sequencing clone quantification. TCRdb re-derived calls from the PCR reads in MiXCR, one entry per CDR3 protein. The table records 53,000 or so distinct CDR3 sequences, roughly a third of them present only once. Input material: naive CD8+ T cells from blood, with Jurkat cell RNA spiked in. Subset here: FACS-sorted CD8+CD4-CCR7+CD45RA+ naive T cells. The receptors derive from a human donor in good health. Some libraries in this study had Jurkat cell RNA spiked in.

Only a few counts were recorded for this clonotype. The chain uses TRBV28 and TRBJ2-5, with D possibly TRBD2 on 7 matching bases. Germline V gene lookup returns CDR1 MDHEN and CDR2 SYDVKM. Trimming cost V 11 bases and J 5 bases, with 21 bases left between them. The CDR3 totals 14 residues. The DNA of the CDR3 is TGTGCCTGCGGGGTTGCGGGGGCATCGGAGACCCAGTACTTC. Residues: CACGVAGASETQYF.

As for this clonotype: Because it lacks the conserved phenylalanine or tryptophan at the end, this CDR3 is likely a read error. This chain connects TRBV7-2 to TRBJ2-7; TRBD2 matches 9 bases. The germline gives CDR1 SGHTA, CDR2 FQGNSA. The CDR3 totals 17 residues. The CDR3: CASSLKPSGTSSYAQYI. The CDR3 DNA follows: TGTGCCAGCAGCTTAAAACCTAGCGGGACTAGCTCCTACGCGCAGTACATC.

This clonotype qualifies as medium-sized. The V gene is TRBV6-6, the J gene TRBJ2-7; D unresolved. The CDR3 covers 12 residues. Between the trimmed V and J ends, which lost 3 bases and 3 bases, there was a span of 6 bases. CDR1 and CDR2 from the germline V gene are MNHNY and SVGAGI (reference sequence). The CDR3 DNA reads as TGTGCCAGCAGTTATAGGGACTACGAGCAGTACTTC. Its translation is CASSYRDYEQYF.